The next 20 T cell receptor beta chains were all read from a single sample in a study of blood T cell repertoires in COVID-19. Libraries were prepared by immunoSEQ multiplex PCR; TCRdb keeps only in-frame clonotypes and omits some of them. Of about 92,000 clones in the sample, about 85% were seen once. The specimen sequenced was peripheral blood. These receptors were obtained from a man at least 80 years old with acute or convalescent COVID-19.

The V call is TRBV4-2, the J call TRBJ1-2; 8 nucleotides match TRBD1. The length of the CDR3 is 15 residues. V trimming: 2 bases; J trimming: 4 bases; junction bases outside the gene matches: 6. Germline V gives CDR1 LGHNA, CDR2 YNFKEQ. The chain's CDR3 is CASSQRTGFGYGYTF. In DNA, the CDR3 is TGTGCCAGCAGCCAAAGGACAGGGTTCGGCTATGGCTACACCTTC.

The chain has TRBV27 and TRBJ2-5; 15 bases match TRBD2. The CDR3 runs 19 residues. Germline-derived CDR1 and CDR2 are MNHEY and SMNVEV (reference sequence). Trimming removed 2 bases from V and 5 bases from J; junction bases left unmatched: 12. The CDR3 coding sequence is TGTGCCAGCAGTTTAAACCCCCCGGGACTAGCGGGAGGTTACGAGACCCAGTACTTC. Its protein is CASSLNPPGLAGGYETQYF.

This clone was found once. This chain uses TRBV3-1 (or the pseudogene TRBV3-2) with TRBJ2-1, with 7 bases that match TRBD1. The trim removed 4 bases at V and 7 bases at J, leaving 13 bases unmatched. The CDR3 sequence is 16 residues long. CDR1 and CDR2 from the germline V gene are LGHDT and YNNKEL (reference sequence). CDR3 in amino acids: CASSLRGTRSENEQFF. In DNA form, the CDR3 reads TGTGCCAGCAGCCTCAGGGGGACCAGGAGCGAGAATGAGCAGTTCTTC.

The rearrangement joins TRBV5-1 to TRBJ2-6, with TRBD1 matching 7 bases. Germline CDR1 and CDR2: SGHRS and YFSETQ. CDR3 size: 16 residues. V shed 4 bases, J shed 2 bases, and the junction held 6 bases outside the gene matches. CDR3 sequence (DNA): TGCGCCAGCAGCCTTGATGGACAGGCTGGGGCCAACGTCCTGACTTTC. Translating it yields CASSLDGQAGANVLTF. Together with reference TRBV5-1 and TRBJ2-6, the CDR3 gives the full variable domain: KAGVTQTPRYLIKTRGQQVTLSCSPISGHRSVSWYQQTPGQGLQFLFEYFSETQRNKGNFPGRFSGRQFSNSRSEMNVSTLELGDSALYLCASSLDGQAGANVLTFGAGSRLTVL.

Of note for this clone: Germline is not matched at one junction end, which may reflect a read error. The J gene is TRBJ1-3, the V gene TRBV20-1; D not certain. This CDR3 spans 11 amino acids. Germline CDR1 DFQATT, CDR2 SNEGSKA (reference sequence). DNA of the CDR3: TGCAGTGCTAGAGATCAAGCGTACCTGGATTGG. Translation gives CSARDQAYLDW.

This chain connects TRBV27 to TRBJ2-1; 8 bases align to TRBD2. Germline trimming cut 0 bases from V and 8 bases from J; bases unmatched to any gene: 9. This CDR3 contains 16 residues. The germline V gene has CDR1 MNHEY and CDR2 SMNVEV (reference sequence). The CDR3 reads CASSLSWGLAGYEQFF. In DNA form, the CDR3 reads TGTGCCAGCAGTTTATCGTGGGGGTTAGCGGGATATGAGCAGTTCTTC.

V usage is TRBV20-1 and J usage is TRBJ2-5; D not resolved. This CDR3 has 10 amino acids. V shed 6 bases and J shed 3 bases, with 5 bases lying between them. The germline CDR1 and CDR2 sequences are DFQATT and SNEGSKA (reference sequence). In DNA form, the CDR3 reads TGCAGTGCGGCGGAAGAGACCCAGTACTTC. Its protein is CSAAEETQYF.

V gene TRBV6-1 combines with J gene TRBJ1-2; TRBD1 is a possible D gene (5 bases). Trimming removed 2 bases at V and 7 bases at J, with 17 bases between. This CDR3 contains 15 residues. Germline V gene sequence: CDR1 MNHNS, CDR2 SASEGT. CDR3: CASSESRGEGGGYTF. The CDR3, as DNA: TGTGCCAGCAGTGAATCTCGGGGGGAAGGAGGTGGCTACACCTTC.

The chain couples TRBV27 to TRBJ2-2; 11 bases match TRBD2. This CDR3 has 15 residues. J gave up 7 bases and V 6 bases, and 7 bases lay outside the gene matches. CDR1 and CDR2 (germline): MNHEY, SMNVEV (reference sequence). DNA of the CDR3: TGTGCCAGCAGGCCCTATCTAGCGGGAGGCGGGGAGCTGTTTTTT. It yields the protein CASRPYLAGGGELFF.

CDR3 sequence: CATRAGGSYNEQFF. CDR3 bases: TGTGCCACCAGAGCAGGGGGTTCCTACAATGAGCAGTTCTTC. V and J are TRBV15 and TRBJ2-1; 7 positions match TRBD1. Germline V gives CDR1 LNHNV, CDR2 YYDKDF (reference sequence). CDR3 length: 14 residues. With 6 bases clipped from V and 1 base from J, the junction kept 3 bases outside the gene matches. Full variable domain (rest looked up from reference TRBV15 and TRBJ2-1): DAMVIQNPRYQVTQFGKPVTLSCSQTLNHNVMYWYQQKSSQAPKLLFHYYDKDFNNEADTPDNFQSRRPNTSFCFLDIRSPGLGDTAMYLCATRAGGSYNEQFFGPGTRLTVL.

The chain couples TRBV5-1 to TRBJ1-1; D remains unclear. The CDR3 runs 14 residues. V shed 4 bases and J shed 1 base, with 11 bases lying between them. The germline V gene encodes CDR1 SGHRS and CDR2 YFSETQ. The CDR3 DNA reads as TGCGCCAGCAGCCCGCCAGGCGCGAACACTGAAGCTTTCTTT. Translated: CASSPPGANTEAFF.

The CDR3 loop reads CASSFLGQGVNTEAFF. In DNA, the CDR3 is TGTGCCAGCAGCTTTCTGGGACAGGGTGTGAACACTGAAGCTTTCTTT. The chain has TRBV5-6 and TRBJ1-1, with 9 bases fitting TRBD1. This CDR3 comprises 16 residues. CDR1 is SGHDT and CDR2 is YYEEEE in the germline V gene. J gave up 0 bases and V 2 bases, and 5 bases lay outside the gene matches.

CDR3 amino acids: CATQLLYGYTF. DNA for the CDR3: TGTGCCACCCAACTCCTCTATGGCTACACCTTC. V is TRBV28 and J is TRBJ1-2; D gene uncertain. The CDR3 totals 11 residues. With 10 bases removed from V and 4 bases from J, the gap between germline ends came to 10 bases. CDR1 and CDR2 from the germline V gene are MDHEN and SYDVKM.

The chain carries TRBV5-1 and TRBJ1-2; 9 nucleotides match TRBD1. The CDR3 runs to 14 residues. Germline-derived CDR1 and CDR2 are SGHRS and YFSETQ. V gave up 3 bases and J gave up 2 bases; unmatched junction bases: 2. CDR3 sequence (DNA): TGCGCCAGCAGCTCTGGGACAGGGAACTATGGCTACACCTTC. It encodes CASSSGTGNYGYTF.

This chain connects TRBV7-8 to TRBJ2-1, with 11 bases fitting TRBD2. The V segment lost 5 bases and the J segment 10 bases; nucleotides outside the gene matches: 13. This CDR3 is built from 16 residues. Looked up from germline, CDR1 is SGHVS and CDR2 is FQNEAQ. CDR3 amino acids: CASSPLAGGPGGEQFF. CDR3 nucleotides: TGTGCCAGCAGCCCCTTAGCGGGAGGGCCAGGAGGGGAGCAGTTCTTC.

This chain joins TRBV15 and TRBJ2-4; the match to TRBD1 covers 12 bases. The junction had 3 bases not matched to a gene; V was cut back by 2 bases and J by 7 bases. The CDR3 is 15 residues long. Germline lookup yields CDR1 LNHNV and CDR2 YYDKDF (reference sequence). For the CDR3, the DNA is TGTGCCACCAGCAGATCCGGGACAGGGGGCAACATTCAGTACTTC. Its protein is CATSRSGTGGNIQYF.

CDR3 nucleotide sequence: TGCGCCAGCAGCTCCGGGACACAAGCCGGGGAGCTGTTTTTT. Protein sequence: CASSSGTQAGELFF. The genes are TRBV5-1 and TRBJ2-2; perhaps TRBD1 as D (6 bases). Germline V lookup: CDR1 SGHRS, CDR2 YFSETQ. V was shortened by 3 bases and J by 6 bases, with 12 bases between the two germline ends. The CDR3 is 14 residues long.

V gene TRBV7-3 combines with J gene TRBJ2-7, with 10 bases that match TRBD1. CDR3 length equals 15 residues. CDR1 is SGHTA and CDR2 is FQGTGA in the germline V gene. V trimming: 6 bases; J trimming: 5 bases; junction bases outside the gene matches: 10. CDR3 loop: CASSQPTGGYHEQYF. The CDR3 coding sequence is TGTGCCAGCAGTCAGCCGACAGGGGGCTACCACGAGCAGTACTTC.

This chain connects TRBV5-1 to TRBJ2-5; D is ambiguous. CDR3 length: 11 residues. CDR1 is SGHRS, CDR2 YFSETQ, per germline. V lost 4 bases and J 2 bases, leaving 3 bases between the germline ends. The chain's CDR3 is CASSTQETQYF. Written as DNA, the CDR3 is TGCGCCAGCAGCACTCAAGAGACCCAGTACTTC. Full variable domain (remainder filled in from reference TRBV5-1 and TRBJ2-5): KAGVTQTPRYLIKTRGQQVTLSCSPISGHRSVSWYQQTPGQGLQFLFEYFSETQRNKGNFPGRFSGRQFSNSRSEMNVSTLELGDSALYLCASSTQETQYFGPGTRLLVL.

The rearrangement joins TRBV6-4 to TRBJ2-2; the D gene is possibly TRBD2 (5 bases). The CDR3 has 20 residues. Germline V gene lookup returns CDR1 MRHNA and CDR2 SNTAGT. Trimming left V 0 bases short and J 5 bases short, with 25 bases between. This chain's CDR3 is CASSDSMASRSVPPTGELFF. CDR3 in DNA: TGTGCCAGCAGTGACTCGATGGCCTCACGTAGCGTGCCCCCGACCGGGGAGCTGTTTTTT.